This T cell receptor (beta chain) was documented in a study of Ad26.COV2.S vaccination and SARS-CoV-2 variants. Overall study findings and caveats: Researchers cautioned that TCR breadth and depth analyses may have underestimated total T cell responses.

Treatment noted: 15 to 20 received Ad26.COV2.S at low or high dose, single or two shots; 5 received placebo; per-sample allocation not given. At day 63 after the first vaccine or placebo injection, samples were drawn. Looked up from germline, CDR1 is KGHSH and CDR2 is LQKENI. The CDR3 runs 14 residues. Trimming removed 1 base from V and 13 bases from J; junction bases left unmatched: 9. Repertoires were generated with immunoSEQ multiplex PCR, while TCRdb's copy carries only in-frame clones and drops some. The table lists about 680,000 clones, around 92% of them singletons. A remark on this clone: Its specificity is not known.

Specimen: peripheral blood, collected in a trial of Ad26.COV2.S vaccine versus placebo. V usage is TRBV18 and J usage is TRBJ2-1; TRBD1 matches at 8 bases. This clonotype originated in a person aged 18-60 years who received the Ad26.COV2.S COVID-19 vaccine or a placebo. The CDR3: CASSPRQGANLQFF. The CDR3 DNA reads TGTGCCAGCTCACCACGGCAGGGGGCGAATCTTCAGTTCTTC.